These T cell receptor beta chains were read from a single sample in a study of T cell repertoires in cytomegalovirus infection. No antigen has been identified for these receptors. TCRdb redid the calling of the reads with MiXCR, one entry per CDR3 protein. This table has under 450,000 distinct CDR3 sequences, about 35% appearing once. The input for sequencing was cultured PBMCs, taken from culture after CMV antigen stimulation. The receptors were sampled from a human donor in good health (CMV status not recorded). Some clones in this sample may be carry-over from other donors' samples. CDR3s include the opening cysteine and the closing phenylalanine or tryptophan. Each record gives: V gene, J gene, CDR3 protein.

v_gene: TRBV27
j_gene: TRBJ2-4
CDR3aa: CASSLSEAPSRNIQYF

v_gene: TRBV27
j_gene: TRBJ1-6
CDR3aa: CASRMGQGTSPLHF

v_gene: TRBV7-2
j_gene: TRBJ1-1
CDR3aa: CASSPRDRGDTEAFF

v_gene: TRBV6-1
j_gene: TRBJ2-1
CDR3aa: CASGLDSGISYNEQFF

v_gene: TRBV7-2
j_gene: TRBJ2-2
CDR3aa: CASSPTYLGELFF

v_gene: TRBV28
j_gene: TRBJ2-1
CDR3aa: CASSTTLDEQFF

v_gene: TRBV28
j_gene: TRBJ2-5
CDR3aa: CASSPWGGTETQYF

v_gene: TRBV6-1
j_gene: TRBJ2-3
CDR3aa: CASSPGDSSTDTQYF

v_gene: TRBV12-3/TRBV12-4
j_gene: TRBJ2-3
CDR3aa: CASKTDTQYF

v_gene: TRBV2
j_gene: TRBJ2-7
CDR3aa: CATRLAANYEQYF

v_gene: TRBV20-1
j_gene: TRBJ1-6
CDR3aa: CSARETGDWSPLHF

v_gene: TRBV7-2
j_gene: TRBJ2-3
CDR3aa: CASSLRQGAADTQYF

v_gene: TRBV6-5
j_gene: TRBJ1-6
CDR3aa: CASSPEGPGSSYNSPLHF

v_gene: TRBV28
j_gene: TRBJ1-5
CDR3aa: CASSLDRGHQPQHF

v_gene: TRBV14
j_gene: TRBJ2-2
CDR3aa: CASRGAINTGELFF

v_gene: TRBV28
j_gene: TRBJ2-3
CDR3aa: CASSNVAGGFGDTQYF

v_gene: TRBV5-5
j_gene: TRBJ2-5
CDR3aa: CASSFDWSQETQYF

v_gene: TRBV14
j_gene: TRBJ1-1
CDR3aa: CASSPWGDPRNTEAFF